The clone carrying this TCR beta chain has a count of ten or more. The antigen is undetermined. This specimen belongs to a study of early T cells in non-severe SARS-CoV-2 infection. Study-level points and caveats: VDJdb-based annotation leaned toward anti-spike CD8 responses and missed private and CD4 specificities.

V was trimmed by 0 bases and J by 8 bases, leaving 13 bases between them. Germline lookup yields CDR1 LGHNA and CDR2 YSLEER. CDR3 length: 14 amino acids. Each single cDNA molecule received a unique molecular identifier. TCRdb re-called the 5' RACE reads through MiXCR, storing one row per CDR3 protein. The sample contains roughly 28,000 distinct CDR3 sequences, under 6% of which appear only once. The clonotype was recovered from an adult who was a healthcare worker with PCR-confirmed SARS-CoV-2 infection or an uninfected control (not recorded which). This sequence joins TRBV4-3 and TRBJ1-2, with D tentatively TRBD1 (5 bases). Sequenced sample: whole blood. The CDR3 DNA follows: TGCGCCAGCAGCCAAGATGCGGGGGTCGAAGGCTACACCTTC. This sequence encodes CASSQDAGVEGYTF.